The 19 T cell receptor beta chains below were found in one sample sequenced in a study of OX40 agonist ivuxolimab in advanced cancers. Method: immunoSEQ multiplex PCR; TCRdb's copy keeps in-frame clones and lacks some. The sample yields roughly 27,000 clones, 81% seen once. Sequencing used CD4+ or CD8+ T cells sorted from blood, obtained in a trial of the OX40 agonist ivuxolimab. Receptor source: an adult with an advanced solid tumor such as melanoma, head and neck, liver or kidney cancer.

The rearrangement links TRBV19 to TRBJ2-1; D may be TRBD1 or TRBD2 (5 bases each). The V gene lost 4 bases and the J gene lost 2 bases, with 9 bases spanning the gap. The CDR3 extends over 14 amino acids. Germline CDR1 LNHDA, CDR2 SQIVND (reference sequence). DNA of the CDR3: TGTGCCAGTAGTAGAGGGGTTCCCTACAATGAGCAGTTCTTC. It encodes CASSRGVPYNEQFF.

The chain uses TRBV19 and TRBJ2-7; 8 nucleotides agree with TRBD2. V lost 3 bases to trimming and J lost 5 bases; unmatched junction nucleotides: 3. The CDR3 contains 13 residues. Germline CDR1 reads LNHDA; CDR2 reads SQIVND (reference sequence). In nucleotides, the CDR3 is TGTGCCAGTAGTATTTATAGCGGGAACGAGCAGTACTTC. Translated: CASSIYSGNEQYF.

The CDR3 nucleotides read TGCGCCAGCAGCCTTTCGACAGGGAGCACCGGGGAGCTGTTTTTT. It yields the protein CASSLSTGSTGELFF. V and J are TRBV4-1 and TRBJ2-2; the match to TRBD1 covers 7 bases. This CDR3 has 15 residues. Germline V gene sequence: CDR1 MGHRA, CDR2 YSYEKL. V shed 4 bases, J shed 4 bases, and the junction held 6 bases outside the gene matches.

The chain combines TRBV2 with TRBJ2-3; TRBD1 is a possible D gene (6 bases). Germline CDR1 reads SNHLY; CDR2 reads FYNNEI. This CDR3 is 13 amino acids long. Trimming left V 6 bases short and J 5 bases short, with 12 bases between. The CDR3 region is CASRGGSIDTQYF. The DNA for the CDR3 is TGTGCCAGCAGAGGGGGTTCAATAGATACGCAGTATTTT.

The chain joins TRBV9 to TRBJ1-2, with TRBD1 as a possible D gene (6 bases). The V end was cut by 4 bases, the J end by 4 bases, with 14 bases between. Germline V lookup: CDR1 SGDLS, CDR2 YYNGEE. The CDR3 runs to 14 residues. The CDR3 DNA is TGTGCCAGCAGCCCTCGGGGGCAGACCTATGGCTACACCTTC. Residues: CASSPRGQTYGYTF.

The chain is built from TRBV30 and TRBJ2-3; D is uncertain. The germline V and J ends were trimmed by 2 bases and 0 bases, with 9 bases remaining between them. CDR1 GTSNPN and CDR2 SVGIG come from the germline V gene (reference sequence). This CDR3 comprises 14 residues. CDR3 bases: TGTGCCTGGAGTCATGGGGTCAGCACAGATACGCAGTATTTT. It is translated as CAWSHGVSTDTQYF. The full variable domain, in which reference TRBV30 and TRBJ2-3 provide the parts outside the CDR3, is SQTIHQWPATLVQPVGSPLSLECTVEGTSNPNLYWYRQAAGRGLQLLFYSVGIGQISSEVPQNLSASRPQDRQFILSSKKLLLSDSGFYLCAWSHGVSTDTQYFGPGTRLTVL.

The chain joins TRBV7-6 to TRBJ2-7, with TRBD1 identical over 12 bases. Germline CDR1 and CDR2: SGHVS and FNYEAQ. Trimming cost V 3 bases and J 5 bases; bases outside gene matches: 8. The CDR3 is made up of 16 amino acids. The CDR3 DNA sequence: TGTGCCAGCAGCTTTAACCCCGGGACAGGGGGCGACGAGCAGTACTTC. It yields the protein CASSFNPGTGGDEQYF.

The chain uses TRBV13 and TRBJ2-7, with 13 bases identical to TRBD2. Germline V CDR1 and CDR2: PRHDT, FYEKMQ (reference sequence). J gave up 2 bases and V 5 bases, and 6 bases lay outside the gene matches. The CDR3 has 16 residues. Here the CDR3 DNA reads TGTGCCAGCAGCCTTCGGACTAGCGGGAGCCCCTACGAGCAGTACTTC. As protein: CASSLRTSGSPYEQYF.

The chain carries TRBV20-1 and TRBJ2-7; TRBD1 aligns across 7 bases. Germline assignment: CDR1 DFQATT and CDR2 SNEGSKA (reference sequence). J was trimmed by 5 bases and V by 5 bases; bases with no gene match: 3. This CDR3 has 11 residues. DNA of the CDR3: TGCAGTGCTCAGACAGGGAACGAGCAGTACTTC. Translation gives CSAQTGNEQYF.

The chain combines TRBV18 with TRBJ1-5, with D perhaps TRBD1 (5 bases). The CDR3 has 15 amino acids. The V end lost 2 bases, the J end lost 4 bases, and 12 bases lay between the germline ends. CDR1 is KGHSH, CDR2 LQKENI, per germline. The CDR3 sequence is CASSPGPGLNQPQHF. CDR3 sequence (DNA): TGTGCCAGCTCACCAGGACCGGGACTAAATCAGCCCCAGCATTTT. Full variable domain (outside the CDR3, taken from reference TRBV18 and TRBJ1-5): NAGVMQNPRHLVRRRGQEARLRCSPMKGHSHVYWYRQLPEEGLKFMVYLQKENIIDESGMPKERFSAEFPKEGPSILRIQQVVRGDSAAYFCASSPGPGLNQPQHFGDGTRLSIL.

V usage is TRBV4-1 and J usage is TRBJ2-5; 13 bases are a match to TRBD2. The CDR3 length is 15 residues. Germline trimming cut 4 bases from V and 5 bases from J; bases unmatched to any gene: 4. The V gene's germline CDR1 is MGHRA and CDR2 YSYEKL. The CDR3 DNA sequence: TGCGCCAGCAGCCCGACTAGCGGGGGGTTGGAGACCCAGTACTTC. This gives the protein CASSPTSGGLETQYF.

There are a few counts of this clone. This chain joins TRBV28 and TRBJ2-3; 7 bases are a match to TRBD2. The ends lost 2 bases at V and 1 base at J; junction bases unmatched: 3. Germline V gene data show CDR1 as MDHEN and CDR2 as SYDVKM. The CDR3 length is 15 residues. CDR3 protein: CASSLAGVGTDTQYF. The CDR3 DNA follows: TGTGCCAGCAGTTTAGCGGGGGTCGGCACAGATACGCAGTATTTT.

This sequence joins TRBV9 and TRBJ2-3, with TRBD1 matching over 7 bases. The germline V gene has CDR1 SGDLS and CDR2 YYNGEE. The CDR3 totals 15 residues. Trimming cost V 3 bases and J 6 bases; bases outside gene matches: 10. DNA of the CDR3: TGTGCCAGCAGCGCATACGGACAGGATGGGGATACGCAGTATTTT. This gives the protein CASSAYGQDGDTQYF.

The chain is built from TRBV7-3 and TRBJ2-1, with D possibly matching TRBD1 (6 bases). The germline V gene has CDR1 SGHTA and CDR2 FQGTGA. The CDR3 spans 16 residues. Trimming cost V 2 bases and J 0 bases, with 11 bases left between them. The CDR3 reads CASSLYLTGSYNEQFF. The CDR3 DNA reads as TGTGCCAGCAGCTTATACTTGACAGGCTCCTACAATGAGCAGTTCTTC.

The rearrangement joins TRBV19 to TRBJ2-1; D gene uncertain. CDR1 is LNHDA and CDR2 is SQIVND in the germline V gene (reference sequence). The CDR3 covers 13 residues. V gave up 2 bases and J gave up 5 bases, with 7 bases separating them. CDR3 sequence: CASSISQNNEQFF. The DNA of the CDR3 is TGTGCCAGTAGTATAAGTCAGAACAATGAGCAGTTCTTC. The full variable domain, in which reference TRBV19 and TRBJ2-1 provide the parts outside the CDR3, is DGGITQSPKYLFRKEGQNVTLSCEQNLNHDAMYWYRQDPGQGLRLIYYSQIVNDFQKGDIAEGYSVSREKKESFPLTVTSAQKNPTAFYLCASSISQNNEQFFGPGTRLTVL.

This clone was recorded a few times. The chain recombines TRBV27 with TRBJ1-5; possible D gene TRBD1, 6 bases. The V and J ends lost 5 bases and 3 bases respectively, with 23 bases between them. Germline V gene sequence: CDR1 MNHEY, CDR2 SMNVEV (reference sequence). The CDR3 runs to 18 residues. The CDR3 nucleotides are TGTGCCAGCAGTCCCCGGGGGTGGGGGCTAGCCATCAATCAGCCCCAGCATTTT. As protein: CASSPRGWGLAINQPQHF.

This clone was counted between two and nine times. The rearrangement links TRBV6-5 to TRBJ2-3; TRBD1 matches at 9 bases. Germline lookup yields CDR1 MNHEY and CDR2 SVGAGI. This CDR3 is built from 16 residues. J was trimmed by 3 bases and V by 2 bases; bases with no gene match: 6. The CDR3 DNA is TGTGCCAGCAGTTACAGGGACAGGGAATCTACAGATACGCAGTATTTT. This sequence encodes CASSYRDRESTDTQYF.

The chain combines TRBV12-5 with TRBJ2-7; D remains unclear. V was cut by 4 bases and J by 3 bases, with 7 bases left in between. Germline CDR1 LGHNT, CDR2 FRNRAP. The CDR3 sequence is 12 residues long. In nucleotides, the CDR3 is TGTGCTAGTGGTTCCCTGCGCTACGAGCAGTACTTC. Translating it yields CASGSLRYEQYF. Based on the CDR3 plus reference TRBV12-5 and TRBJ2-7, the full variable domain is DARVTQTPRHKVTEMGQEVTMRCQPILGHNTVFWYRQTMMQGLELLAYFRNRAPLDDSGMPKDRFSAEMPDATLATLKIQPSEPRDSAVYFCASGSLRYEQYFGPGTRLTVT.

This clone was seen only once. The chain links TRBV6-5 to TRBJ1-1; D remains ambiguous. Germline loops: CDR1 MNHEY, CDR2 SVGAGI. The CDR3 has 13 residues. V lost 0 bases to trimming and J lost 1 base, with 3 bases between them. CDR3 sequence (DNA): TGTGCCAGCAGTTACTCGAGGAACACTGAAGCTTTCTTT. Protein: CASSYSRNTEAFF.